Shown below are 25 T cell receptor beta chains from a single sample sequenced in a study of cytotoxic CD8 clonotypes in ibrutinib-treated CLL. The repertoire was sequenced with immunoSEQ multiplex PCR; TCRdb's copy has only in-frame clones and lacks some. Of about 24,000 clones in the sample, about 78% are singletons; the top ten hold more than 7.5%. Specimen: PBMCs, collected before ibrutinib treatment. These receptors originate from a human donor with chronic lymphocytic leukemia.

The gene calls are TRBV27 and TRBJ1-2; no firm D call. The CDR3 length is 14 residues. With 3 bases removed from V and 2 bases from J, the gap between germline ends came to 10 bases. Germline assignment: CDR1 MNHEY and CDR2 SMNVEV (reference sequence). CDR3 in DNA: TGTGCCAGCAGTTTTGTCGGTGGAAACTATGGCTACACCTTC. It specifies CASSFVGGNYGYTF.

This sequence joins TRBV9 and TRBJ2-2; 10 nucleotides match TRBD2. Unmatched junction bases numbered 9, after V lost 3 bases and J lost 7 bases. The CDR3 runs 16 residues. CDR1 and CDR2 from the germline V gene are SGDLS and YYNGEE. The CDR3 nucleotides are TGTGCCAGCAGCGCGTCTAGCGGGAGATCGAACGGGGAGCTGTTTTTT. This codes for CASSASSGRSNGELFF.

The chain employs TRBV6-1 and TRBJ2-5; maybe TRBD1 (6 bases). The V gene lost 2 bases and the J gene lost 5 bases, with 18 bases spanning the gap. CDR3 length: 16 residues. Germline CDR1 is MNHNS and CDR2 is SASEGT. The CDR3 protein is CASSELAVGRGETQYF. In nucleotides, the CDR3 is TGTGCCAGCAGTGAACTCGCCGTTGGCAGGGGTGAGACCCAGTACTTC.

This clone turned up a few times. The chain has TRBV9 and TRBJ2-3; D might be TRBD2 (5 bases). The V gene lost 0 bases and the J gene lost 6 bases, with 11 bases spanning the gap. The CDR3 contains 14 residues. Per germline, CDR1 SGDLS and CDR2 YYNGEE. For the CDR3, the DNA is TGTGCCAGCAGCGTAGGAGGGCCCCCCGATACGCAGTATTTT. Amino acid sequence: CASSVGGPPDTQYF.

This clone was counted once. The chain has TRBV2 and TRBJ2-7, with D possibly TRBD2 on 6 matching bases. Germline V lookup: CDR1 SNHLY, CDR2 FYNNEI. This CDR3 comprises 16 residues. Trimming pared 6 bases from V and 6 bases from J, leaving 24 bases between. The CDR3 sequence is CASRMSGLNPSGEQYF. CDR3 nucleotides: TGTGCCAGCAGGATGAGCGGGTTAAACCCTTCTGGCGAGCAGTACTTC.

The V call is TRBV5-6, the J call TRBJ1-1; the D is unclear. CDR3 length: 13 amino acids. The germline V gene encodes CDR1 SGHDT and CDR2 YYEEEE. V was pared by 4 bases and J by 1 base, with 8 bases between. The CDR3 region is CASSPAANTEAFF. The CDR3 DNA reads TGTGCCAGCAGCCCCGCGGCGAACACTGAAGCTTTCTTT.

This chain joins TRBV19 and TRBJ1-1, with D hard to call. This CDR3 is built from 14 residues. Trimming removed 3 bases from V and 0 bases from J, with 8 bases in between. CDR1 and CDR2 (germline): LNHDA, SQIVND (reference sequence). CDR3 sequence reads: CASSIRQMNTEAFF. CDR3 nucleotides: TGTGCCAGTAGTATTCGACAAATGAACACTGAAGCTTTCTTT.

This clone was seen more than once but under ten times. The chain combines TRBV5-4 with TRBJ2-1; D gene uncertain. The CDR3 is 12 residues long. The ends were cut back, 2 bases at V and 14 bases at J, with 14 bases in the middle. The germline V gene encodes CDR1 SGHNT and CDR2 YYREEE (reference sequence). The CDR3 protein is CASSFRTSRKFF. The CDR3 DNA sequence: TGTGCCAGCAGCTTCAGGACCAGTAGAAAGTTCTTC.

The chain carries TRBV7-9 and TRBJ2-3, with D unclear. Trimming left V 1 base short and J 2 bases short, with 4 bases between. The germline V gene has CDR1 SEHNR and CDR2 FQNEAQ (reference sequence). The CDR3 spans 13 residues. CDR3 in DNA: TGTGCCAGCAGCTTAGGGACCACAGATACGCAGTATTTT. Translated, it gives CASSLGTTDTQYF.

By proportion, this clone is medium-sized (0.01 to 0.1%). Written as DNA, the CDR3 is TGTGCCAGCAGCTTAAGAACCAGCGGGAGGCCCCCTGCGAGCTACGAGCAGTACTTC. Amino acids: CASSLRTSGRPPASYEQYF. The chain couples TRBV11-2 to TRBJ2-7; 9 positions agree with TRBD2. The germline V gene encodes CDR1 SGHAT and CDR2 FQNNGV. The CDR3 has 19 residues. Unmatched junction bases numbered 17, after V lost 2 bases and J lost 3 bases.

The chain recombines TRBV18 with TRBJ1-2, with a tentative D call TRBD1 (5 bases). The CDR3 runs 16 residues. Germline lookup yields CDR1 KGHSH and CDR2 LQKENI. V was pared by 1 base and J by 6 bases, with 18 bases between. The CDR3 DNA is TGTGCCAGCTCACCACGGGAACTCGGGGGTAGGGATGGCTACACCTTC. Its protein is CASSPRELGGRDGYTF.

This rearrangement joins TRBV6-5 to TRBJ2-7; D might be TRBD1 (6 bases). The CDR3 runs 14 residues. In germline, CDR1 is MNHEY, CDR2 SVGAGI. V was cut by 4 bases and J by 1 base, with 11 bases left in between. CDR3 sequence (DNA): TGTGCCAGCAGTTCCCGGACAGTTTCCTACGAGCAGTACTTC. Its translation: CASSSRTVSYEQYF.

V and J are TRBV18 and TRBJ2-5, with 8 bases fitting TRBD1. The V segment lost 3 bases and the J segment 5 bases; nucleotides outside the gene matches: 5. CDR1 and CDR2 from the germline V gene are KGHSH and LQKENI. This CDR3 contains 14 residues. CDR3 sequence (DNA): TGTGCCAGCTCACCGGACAGGGTTGAGGAGACCCAGTACTTC. It codes for CASSPDRVEETQYF. The whole variable domain, remainder taken from reference TRBV18 and TRBJ2-5, is NAGVMQNPRHLVRRRGQEARLRCSPMKGHSHVYWYRQLPEEGLKFMVYLQKENIIDESGMPKERFSAEFPKEGPSILRIQQVVRGDSAAYFCASSPDRVEETQYFGPGTRLLVL.

The V gene is TRBV10-2, the J gene TRBJ2-3; 7 bases match TRBD2. This CDR3 has 13 residues. Germline V gene sequence: CDR1 WSHSY, CDR2 SAAADI. Trimming took 7 bases from V and 1 from J; bases not matched to a gene: 2. The CDR3 here is CASMRERTDTQYF. The CDR3 coding sequence is TGCGCCAGCATGCGGGAGCGCACAGATACGCAGTATTTT.

The chain employs TRBV27 and TRBJ1-1; TRBD1 matches at 12 bases. V was pared by 6 bases and J by 0 bases, with 14 bases of the junction left unmatched. The CDR3 extends over 19 amino acids. The V gene's germline CDR1 is MNHEY and CDR2 SMNVEV (reference sequence). The chain's CDR3 is CASSRQPGQGASMNTEAFF. Written as DNA, the CDR3 is TGTGCCAGCAGCCGGCAACCGGGACAGGGGGCTTCAATGAACACTGAAGCTTTCTTT.

CDR3 region: CASFTYRMNTEAFF. CDR3 bases: TGTGCCAGCTTCACATACCGGATGAACACTGAAGCTTTCTTT. The rearrangement links TRBV2 to TRBJ1-1; D not certain. The CDR3 spans 14 residues. From germline, CDR1 is SNHLY and CDR2 FYNNEI. V was pared by 8 bases and J by 0 bases, with 13 bases between.

This clone has more than one count but fewer than ten. The V gene is TRBV5-5, the J gene TRBJ1-1, with 8 bases that match TRBD1. Germline CDR1 SGHKS, CDR2 YYEKEE (reference sequence). The V and J ends lost 6 bases and 3 bases, in that order; junction bases with no gene match: 16. The CDR3 has 17 residues. DNA of the CDR3: TGTGCCAGCACCGAACGGGGCAGGGGGCGGTTGGACACTGAAGCTTTCTTT. Its translation is CASTERGRGRLDTEAFF. Based on the CDR3 plus reference TRBV5-5 and TRBJ1-1, the full variable domain is DAGVTQSPTHLIKTRGQQVTLRCSPISGHKSVSWYQQVLGQGPQFIFQYYEKEERGRGNFPDRFSARQFPNYSSELNVNALLLGDSALYLCASTERGRGRLDTEAFFGQGTRLTVV.

The J gene is TRBJ2-3, the V gene TRBV28, with 14 bases matching TRBD2. The V and J ends lost 0 bases and 5 bases, in that order; junction bases with no gene match: 1. Germline V gives CDR1 MDHEN, CDR2 SYDVKM. The CDR3 has 16 amino acids. In DNA form, the CDR3 reads TGTGCCAGCAGTTTATGGGGACTAGCGGGAGAAGATACGCAGTATTTT. Protein sequence: CASSLWGLAGEDTQYF.

In this sample, this clone turned up once. V gene TRBV2 combines with J gene TRBJ2-3; D is unresolved. The V and J ends lost 2 bases and 6 bases respectively, with 9 bases between them. Germline V gene lookup returns CDR1 SNHLY and CDR2 FYNNEI. There are 13 residues in the CDR3. CDR3 in amino acids: CASSELRTDTQYF. The CDR3 coding sequence is TGTGCCAGCAGTGAACTACGAACGGATACGCAGTATTTT.

This clone showed up just once. The chain recombines TRBV6-1 with TRBJ1-2, with D possibly being TRBD1 (6 bases). CDR1 is MNHNS and CDR2 is SASEGT in the germline V gene. There are 14 residues in the CDR3. V lost 2 bases and J 8 bases, leaving 15 bases between the germline ends. The CDR3 spells CASSESQGLRGYTF. As DNA, the CDR3 is TGTGCCAGCAGTGAATCACAGGGCTTGCGGGGCTACACCTTC.

The chain carries TRBV5-8 and TRBJ2-5; D gene unclear. V was shortened by 4 bases and J by 4 bases, with 11 bases between the two germline ends. The CDR3 has 13 amino acids. Germline V gene lookup returns CDR1 SGHTS and CDR2 YDEGEE. CDR3 bases: TGTGCCAGCAGCATAGGTTACCGAGAGACCCAGTACTTC. This translates into CASSIGYRETQYF.

The chain recombines TRBV11-3 with TRBJ2-2; D is unclear. The CDR3 spans 12 residues. Germline loops: CDR1 SGHNT, CDR2 YENEEA. Trimming stripped 7 bases from V and 1 base from J, with 4 bases between. In DNA form, the CDR3 reads TGTGCCAGCAAGGGGAACACCGGGGAGCTGTTTTTT. It yields the protein CASKGNTGELFF.

The V and J genes are TRBV4-2 and TRBJ1-1; D not certain. Between the trimmed V and J ends, which lost 1 base and 0 bases, there was a span of 12 bases. The CDR3 is 16 residues long. Germline CDR1 is LGHNA and CDR2 is YNFKEQ. The CDR3 DNA reads as TGTGCCAGCAGCCAAGGGGTCCGGACGGTGAACACTGAAGCTTTCTTT. Its protein product is CASSQGVRTVNTEAFF.

This chain connects TRBV7-9 to TRBJ2-3, with TRBD2 as a possible D gene (5 bases). In germline, CDR1 is SEHNR, CDR2 FQNEAQ (reference sequence). CDR3 size: 18 residues. The V and J ends lost 2 bases and 2 bases respectively, with 20 bases between them. CDR3 nucleotides: TGTGCCAGCAGCTTAACCCCGCCGGGGAGCGGTTTCACAGATACGCAGTATTTT. Translation gives CASSLTPPGSGFTDTQYF.

The rearrangement uses TRBV18 and TRBJ1-5, with D perhaps TRBD1 (5 bases). The germline V gene encodes CDR1 KGHSH and CDR2 LQKENI. This CDR3 spans 14 amino acids. Deletions cut 5 bases from V and 2 bases from J, with 10 bases between. For the CDR3, the DNA is TGTGCCAGCTCAACAGGACCGCGCAATCAGCCCCAGCATTTT. Amino acids: CASSTGPRNQPQHF. Full variable domain (outside the CDR3, taken from reference TRBV18 and TRBJ1-5): NAGVMQNPRHLVRRRGQEARLRCSPMKGHSHVYWYRQLPEEGLKFMVYLQKENIIDESGMPKERFSAEFPKEGPSILRIQQVVRGDSAAYFCASSTGPRNQPQHFGDGTRLSIL.